This T cell receptor beta chain was recorded in a study of PD-1 blockade in classical Hodgkin lymphoma. Every one of the patients relapsed after autologous stem cell transplantation (brentuximab vedotin exposure was variable). Sequencing used immunoSEQ multiplex PCR; TCRdb keeps in-frame clones, though not all of them. The repertoire holds 30,000 to 45,000 clones, 69% seen once, with roughly 13% in the top ten. The CDR3 has 16 amino acids. Germline assignment: CDR1 SGHVS and CDR2 FNYEAQ. J gave up 4 bases and V 2 bases, and 7 bases lay outside the gene matches. Material: peripheral blood mononuclear cells (PBMCs), obtained before the second cycle of nivolumab. The chain uses TRBV7-6 and TRBJ2-2; TRBD2 matches at 7 bases. The TCR originated in a human donor with classical Hodgkin lymphoma. The CDR3 DNA follows: TGTGCCAGCAGCTTACAAAGCGGGGTCATCACCGGGGAGCTGTTTTTT. This encodes CASSLQSGVITGELFF. The full variable domain, in which reference TRBV7-6 and TRBJ2-2 provide the parts outside the CDR3, is GAGVSQSPRYKVTKRGQDVALRCDPISGHVSLYWYRQALGQGPEFLTYFNYEAQQDKSGLPNDRFSAERPEGSISTLTIQRTEQRDSAMYRCASSLQSGVITGELFFGEGSRLTVL.